This is a list of T cell receptor beta chains from one sample in a study of T cell responses to AZD1222 COVID-19 vaccine. The protocol was immunoSEQ multiplex PCR, while the TCRdb copy is restricted to in-frame clones and leaves out a portion. The top ten hold 4% to 5.5% of the sample, which has 75,000 to 90,000 clones, more than 90% seen once. The source was peripheral blood, collected 28 days after the second AZD1222 dose. The receptors shown here come from an adult who received the AZD1222 COVID-19 vaccine. Both conserved end residues are part of each CDR3. Each record gives: clone size, V gene, CDR3 length, J gene, D gene, CDR3 DNA, CDR3 protein. D genes are given only for firm matches. For some rows the clone size is stated as once, few or many, or as a class when expanded; others skip it.

-	TRBV6-5	14	TRBJ1-2	TRBD1	TGTGCCAGCAGTTACGACAGGGTTAACTATGGCTACACCTTC	CASSYDRVNYGYTF
-	TRBV5-1	14	TRBJ1-4	-	TGCGCCAGCAGCACCCCGGGGATGGGGGAAAAACTGTTTTTT	CASSTPGMGEKLFF
few	TRBV19	15	TRBJ1-3	-	TGTGCCAGTAGTGAGGGACTGAACTCTGGAAACACCATATATTTT	CASSEGLNSGNTIYF
-	TRBV19	16	TRBJ1-6	-	TGTGCCAGTAGTACCCGGAACAGGGATATCTTTTCACCCCTCCACTTT	CASSTRNRDIFSPLHF
-	TRBV12-3/TRBV12-4	12	TRBJ2-3	-	TGTGCCAGCAGCACCCCCTTCGGTACGCAGTATTTT	CASSTPFGTQYF
-	TRBV2	15	TRBJ1-5	-	TGTGCCAGCACCCCGGGGCAAGTTAGCAATCAGCCCCAGCATTTT	CASTPGQVSNQPQHF
-	TRBV3-1/TRBV3-2	17	TRBJ1-4	-	TGTGCCAGCAGCCAAGGTCTCAGGGCAGCCGATAATGAAAAACTGTTTTTT	CASSQGLRAADNEKLFF
-	TRBV10-2	16	TRBJ2-5	TRBD2	TGCGCCAGCAGTGATGGGACTAGCGGGAGGAAAGAGACCCAGTACTTC	CASSDGTSGRKETQYF
-	TRBV13	16	TRBJ2-1	TRBD2	TGTGCCAGCAGCTTAGGAGGGATAGCGGGAGTACGGGAGCAGTTCTTC	CASSLGGIAGVREQFF
-	TRBV28	16	TRBJ1-1	TRBD1	TGTGCCAGCAGTTCAGGACAGGGGTTCCTGAACACTGAAGCTTTCTTT	CASSSGQGFLNTEAFF
-	TRBV12-3/TRBV12-4	11	TRBJ2-7	-	TGTGCCAGCATGGGGTTTAACGAGCAGTACTTC	CASMGFNEQYF
-	TRBV23-1	17	TRBJ1-2	-	TGCGCCAGCAGTCAACCCTACCCAAAATTCGCTAACTATGGCTACACCTTC	CASSQPYPKFANYGYTF
-	TRBV5-6	17	TRBJ2-6	TRBD1	TGTGCCAGCAGCTTAAACAGGGGGCGATTGGGGGCCAACGTCCTGACTTTC	CASSLNRGRLGANVLTF
-	TRBV6-5	14	TRBJ1-1	-	TGTGCCAGCAGTCCCTCCCAGAGGAACACTGAAGCTTTCTTT	CASSPSQRNTEAFF
-	TRBV4-1	15	TRBJ2-1	TRBD1	TGCGCCAGCAGCCACCAGGACAGGTCCCACAATGAGCAGTTCTTC	CASSHQDRSHNEQFF
-	TRBV5-5	16	TRBJ1-3	-	TGTGCCAGCAGCTTGGGGAGGGCCTTCTCTGGAAACACCATATATTTT	CASSLGRAFSGNTIYF
-	TRBV6-5	14	TRBJ1-1	-	TGTGCCAGCAGCAACAGGAATAGGGGCGCTGAAGCTTTCTTT	CASSNRNRGAEAFF
-	TRBV5-1	17	TRBJ2-7	TRBD2	TGCGCCAGCAGCTTGGTGACTAGCGGGATCACCTCCTACGAGCAGTACTTC	CASSLVTSGITSYEQYF
once	TRBV7-8	13	TRBJ2-1	-	TGTGCCAGCAGCCGGGGACGGGACAATGAGCAGTTCTTC	CASSRGRDNEQFF
few	TRBV6-5	13	TRBJ1-2	-	TGTGCCAGCAGCCAAAGGGGGAACTATGGCTACACCTTC	CASSQRGNYGYTF
-	TRBV7-6	16	TRBJ2-1	-	TGTGCCAGCAGCTCCATACTAGGAAGCTCCTACAATGAGCAGTTCTTC	CASSSILGSSYNEQFF
-	TRBV19	14	TRBJ2-1	-	TGTGCCAGTAGTAGCAGGGGTGGTTGGCATGAGCAGTTCTTC	CASSSRGGWHEQFF
-	TRBV4-1	17	TRBJ1-5	-	TGCGCCAGCAGCCCCGGGGGAGGTAGGGCCTTAAATCAGCCCCAGCATTTT	CASSPGGGRALNQPQHF
once	TRBV4-1	14	TRBJ2-1	-	TGCGCCAGCAGCCAAGCATTGTTAGCAATCGAGCAGTTCTTC	CASSQALLAIEQFF
-	TRBV27	15	TRBJ2-3	-	TGTGCCAGCAGTCCACGACAGATTCCCACAGATACGCAGTATTTT	CASSPRQIPTDTQYF
-	TRBV7-7	14	TRBJ2-2	-	TGTGCCAGCAGCTTAGCAGGGAGAGACGGGGAGCTGTTTTTT	CASSLAGRDGELFF
-	TRBV4-3	13	TRBJ2-3	-	TGCGCCAGCAGCCCGGGGTACACAGATACGCAGTATTTT	CASSPGYTDTQYF
once	TRBV6-5	15	TRBJ1-1	TRBD1	TGTGCCAGCAGTTACTCGGTCCCGGGACAGGGTGCGGCTTTCTTT	CASSYSVPGQGAAFF
-	TRBV12-5	13	TRBJ2-7	-	TGTGCTAGTGGCCGAACCCTAGCGTTCGAGCAGTACTTC	CASGRTLAFEQYF
-	TRBV30	15	TRBJ2-7	TRBD1	TGTGCCTGGAGTGTTGGACAGGGTGTTTCCTACGAGCAGTACTTC	CAWSVGQGVSYEQYF
-	TRBV5-1	15	TRBJ2-7	-	TGCGCCAGCAGCTTGGGAGACAGCAGCTCCTACGAGCAGTACTTC	CASSLGDSSSYEQYF
-	TRBV25-1	13	TRBJ2-5	-	TGTGCCAGCAGTGAGGGGTATGCAGAGACCCAGTACTTC	CASSEGYAETQYF
once	TRBV28	15	TRBJ2-4	TRBD2	TGTGCCAGCAGTACACTTGGGGGGGGCAAAAACATTCAGTACTTC	CASSTLGGGKNIQYF
-	TRBV24-1	13	TRBJ2-7	TRBD1	TGTGCCTTAGGGCGGCAGGGGGTAAAAGAGCAGTACTTC	CALGRQGVKEQYF
few	TRBV6-5	13	TRBJ1-4	-	TGTGCCAGCAGCGTGCTGACAGTCGAAAAACTGTTTTTT	CASSVLTVEKLFF
once	TRBV6-1	17	TRBJ1-5	-	TGTGCCAGCAGTGAATTCCGGTTCCACGATAGCAATCAGCCCCAGCATTTT	CASSEFRFHDSNQPQHF
-	TRBV7-8	14	TRBJ1-2	-	TGTGCCAGCAGCCTAGAGGGTGATACGGCTGGCTACACCTTC	CASSLEGDTAGYTF
-	TRBV7-9	14	TRBJ1-4	-	TGTGCCAGCAGCCAGGGCCAGGAAAATGAAAAACTGTTTTTT	CASSQGQENEKLFF
-	TRBV7-6	18	TRBJ2-6	TRBD1	TGTGCCAGCAGCCGCCGAAGGACAGGGGGTTCTGGGGCCAACGTCCTGACTTTC	CASSRRRTGGSGANVLTF
-	TRBV7-2	16	TRBJ2-2	TRBD1	TGTGCCAGCAGCTTAGCCCCAGGGGGGAACACCGGGGAGCTGTTTTTT	CASSLAPGGNTGELFF
-	TRBV28	13	TRBJ2-3	-	TGTGCCAGCAGTTTAGGGGCCACAGATACGCAGTATTTT	CASSLGATDTQYF
-	TRBV28	14	TRBJ2-7	-	TGTGCCAGCACGGACGGCCCACGTTCCTACGAGCAGTACTTC	CASTDGPRSYEQYF
-	TRBV10-3	16	TRBJ2-7	-	TGTGCCATCAGTGAGGACTCACAGGGCTCCGGCTACGAGCAGTACTTC	CAISEDSQGSGYEQYF
-	TRBV7-3	16	TRBJ2-3	-	TGTGCCAGCAGCTCCCGGGGTGGAACCACTAATGATACGCAGTATTTT	CASSSRGGTTNDTQYF
-	TRBV27	15	TRBJ1-1	-	TGTGCCAGCAGTTCCTCCCTTACAGGGAACACTGAAGCTTTCTTT	CASSSSLTGNTEAFF
-	TRBV27	15	TRBJ1-4	-	TGTGCCAGCAGTCTACTCAGCTCAACTAATGAAAAACTGTTTTTT	CASSLLSSTNEKLFF
once	TRBV5-8	15	TRBJ1-2	TRBD1	TGTGCCAGCAGCCAGGGGACAGGGGGAGCCGGGGGCTACACCTTC	CASSQGTGGAGGYTF
once	TRBV29-1	14	TRBJ2-3	TRBD2	TGCAGCGTCTCAGCGGGAGGCCCTTCGGATACGCAGTATTTT	CSVSAGGPSDTQYF
-	TRBV9	13	TRBJ2-7	-	TGTGCCAGCAGCGGGCGGGAAGGCTACGAGCAGTACTTC	CASSGREGYEQYF
-	TRBV7-6	17	TRBJ2-2	-	TGTGCCAGCAGCCTACTAGGACGGCCAGTTGGGACCGGGGAGCTGTTTTTT	CASSLLGRPVGTGELFF